This is a list of T cell receptor beta chains from one sample in a study of glioma-infiltrating T cells after dendritic cell vaccination. The assay was immunoSEQ multiplex PCR, and TCRdb's table has in-frame clones only and misses some. The sample consists of tens of thousands of clones, approximately 84% of them appearing once. Sample: blood, taken before dendritic cell vaccination. The receptors derive from a human donor with glioblastoma. Each CDR3 is given without its conserved first and last residue.

v_gene	j_gene	CDR3aa
TRBV4-3	TRBJ2-1	ASSQTPGTGYEQF
TRBV2	TRBJ2-3	ATAVGLANTDTQY
TRBV11-2	TRBJ2-7	ASSSYRGLAYEQY
TRBV7-2	TRBJ2-7	ASSGRGDEQY
TRBV11-1	TRBJ2-3	ASSPPRTGVAADTQY
TRBV7-3	TRBJ2-2	ASSRYKLASETGELF
TRBV7-2	TRBJ1-5	ASSLGTGDQPQH
TRBV9	TRBJ1-2	ASSVEGAGMLRGYT
TRBV4-2	TRBJ2-2	ASSPGLTDTGELF
TRBV4-1	TRBJ1-4	ASSQDWAGQATNEKLF
TRBV7-2	TRBJ2-7	ASSLQGGEGEQY
TRBV27	TRBJ2-7	ASRTPGTGSYEQY
TRBV2	TRBJ1-6	ASRDRGGGNSPLH
TRBV29-1	TRBJ2-2	SVDERGDTGELF
TRBV28	TRBJ1-1	ASNILQNTEAF
TRBV6-5	TRBJ2-2	ASKEISSTGELF
TRBV5-1	TRBJ2-3	ASTRTSGGDTQY
TRBV6-5	TRBJ2-3	ASSYSYTASTDTQY
TRBV5-6	TRBJ1-4	ASSLGGHEKLF
TRBV29-1	TRBJ2-1	SVGGSEQF
TRBV4-3	TRBJ1-6	ASSQEGTPNSPLH
TRBV6-6	TRBJ1-5	ASRQGQGAFWGH
TRBV9	TRBJ1-4	ASSPQTQGGIEKLF
TRBV6-5	TRBJ2-3	ASSYLPRPRDTQY
TRBV19	TRBJ2-5	ASIGQGNQETQY
TRBV5-6	TRBJ1-6	ASSFLSLGRDSPLH
TRBV2	TRBJ1-3	ASLPQEIGNTIY
TRBV4-1	TRBJ1-5	ASSQAGYSNQPQH
TRBV6-1	TRBJ2-6	ASSEAGSSSGANVLT
TRBV19	TRBJ1-5	ASSIGTGSGPQH
TRBV28	TRBJ1-2	ASSPGLGTSYGYT
TRBV19	TRBJ2-4	ASTPGIAISKNIQY
TRBV6-5	TRBJ2-7	ASSYSGGPSPYEQY
TRBV27	TRBJ2-7	ASSFGGGYEQY
TRBV7-2	TRBJ2-5	ASSPRSETQY
TRBV11-1	TRBJ2-3	ASSPKRLAGDTDTQY
TRBV7-9	TRBJ1-5	ASSFGDSNQPQH
TRBV4-1	TRBJ2-2	ASSQGRRSTPGELF
TRBV4-3	TRBJ1-1	ASSQDPGTEAF
TRBV12-5	TRBJ1-5	ASGLVAGGESYQPQH
TRBV5-4	TRBJ2-1	ASSFGTSGGRGNEQF
TRBV5-5	TRBJ1-5	ASSPLGQGAGGPNQPQH
TRBV7-9	TRBJ2-5	ASSKDRGQGETQY
TRBV6-7	TRBJ1-5	ASSYPEVHQPQH